Following are 7 T cell receptor beta chains from one sample sequenced in a study of blood T cells in healthy people across ages. Sample-barcoded 5' priming and a J-beta primer mix drove a second PCR of 7 to 11 cycles. TCRdb reprocessed the 5' RACE reads with MiXCR, giving one entry per CDR3 protein. The profile shows some 880,000 distinct CDR3 sequences, under 40% of them singletons. The sample comprised blood. Every receptor here comes from a man aged 18 to 29 in good health.

The V call is TRBV10-3, the J call TRBJ1-1, with unresolved D. The CDR3 is 15 amino acids. The V gene lost 4 bases and the J gene lost 0 bases, with 12 bases spanning the gap. Germline V gene sequence: CDR1 ENHRY, CDR2 SYGVKD. CDR3 in amino acids: CAISVAEEMNTEAFF. The DNA for the CDR3 is TGTGCCATCAGTGTCGCGGAGGAAATGAACACTGAAGCTTTCTTT.

This chain uses TRBV6-2 or TRBV6-3 with TRBJ2-4; D might be TRBD1 (6 bases). Germline V gene lookup returns CDR1 MNHEY and CDR2 SVGEGT. V shed 0 bases and J shed 0 bases, with 12 bases lying between them. The CDR3 spans 17 residues. This chain's CDR3 is CASSYSDRRLAKNIQYF. CDR3 coding DNA: TGTGCCAGCAGTTACTCGGACAGACGGCTAGCCAAAAACATTCAGTACTTC.

This clonotype has just one count. One base away lies a much larger clone, so this may be a sequencing read error. The chain joins TRBV12-3 or TRBV12-4 to TRBJ2-1; no clear D gene. The CDR3 contains 14 residues. This CDR3 reads CTSSPSDASDEQFF. The DNA for the CDR3 is TGTACCAGCAGCCCCTCGGACGCTTCGGATGAGCAGTTCTTC.

The chain links TRBV20-1 to TRBJ2-2; unclear D gene. The germline V gene encodes CDR1 DFQATT and CDR2 SNEGSKA (reference sequence). The CDR3 totals 16 residues. V lost 1 base and J lost 2, with 14 bases in between. Here the CDR3 DNA reads TGCAGTGCTAGAGTCGACCAGAGTATAAACACCGGGGAGCTGTTTTTT. Encoded protein: CSARVDQSINTGELFF.

This clonotype was seen many times. V and J are TRBV20-1 and TRBJ1-5; D gene ambiguous. Germline CDR1 reads DFQATT; CDR2 reads SNEGSKA (reference sequence). V lost 1 base and J 2 bases, leaving 15 bases between the germline ends. The CDR3 totals 16 residues. DNA of the CDR3: TGCAGTGCTAGAGGGCCAAAATTAGTAGGCAATCAGCCCCAGCATTTT. Translating gives CSARGPKLVGNQPQHF.

This chain uses TRBV6-2 or TRBV6-3 with TRBJ2-1; 8 bases are shared with TRBD1. The V segment lost 6 bases and the J segment 13 bases; nucleotides outside the gene matches: 14. Germline CDR1 and CDR2: MNHEY and SVGEGT. The CDR3 has 14 residues. The CDR3 DNA is TGTGCCAGCAGCCCCGGGACAGGAAGCCAGACCCAGTTCTTC. Translating it yields CASSPGTGSQTQFF.

This clonotype was detected many times. V usage is TRBV20-1 and J usage is TRBJ2-7; D is tentatively TRBD1 or TRBD2 (5 bases each). Germline CDR1 reads DFQATT; CDR2 reads SNEGSKA (reference sequence). The CDR3 contains 10 residues. The V end was cut by 6 bases, the J end by 4 bases, with 7 bases between. The CDR3 protein is CSAGEYEQYF. CDR3 in DNA: TGCAGTGCGGGGGAGTACGAGCAGTACTTC.